This TCR beta chain emerged from a study of blood T cells in healthy people across ages. This CDR3 is built from 13 residues. V lost 3 bases and J 6 bases, leaving 9 bases between the germline ends. CDR1 LGHNA and CDR2 YNFKEQ come from the germline V gene. Investigators took about 9.4 milliliters of peripheral blood from every donor. Combining a sample-barcoded 5' primer with a J-beta primer mix, a second PCR ran for 7 to 11 cycles. Via MiXCR, TCRdb re-called the 5' RACE reads, giving one row per CDR3 protein. The table records about 1.8 million distinct CDR3 sequences, 49% of them present only once. The sample consisted of blood. This chain joins TRBV4-2 and TRBJ2-1; TRBD2 might be the D (5 bases). This receptor was identified in a woman aged 40 to 49 in good health. In nucleotides, the CDR3 is TGTGCCAGCAGCCAGGATACTAGCAATGAGCAGTTCTTC. It yields the protein CASSQDTSNEQFF.